A selection of T cell receptor beta chains follows, all from one sample in a study of blood T cell repertoires in COVID-19. Sequencing used immunoSEQ multiplex PCR; TCRdb keeps in-frame clones, though not all of them. The table includes almost 400,000 clones, about nine tenths detected once. Sequencing used PBMCs or T cells enriched from blood (not recorded which). Receptors were obtained from a woman younger than 45 who had recovered from COVID-19. CDR3s include the opening cysteine and the closing phenylalanine or tryptophan. Fields, in order: D gene, J gene, V gene, clone size, CDR3 DNA, CDR3 protein. D genes are given only for firm matches. Only some rows state a clone size, as once, few, many or a class for expanded clones.

>.|TRBJ2-1|TRBV30|.
TGTGCCTGGAACCTAGGGGAATTCAATGAGCAGTTCTTC
CAWNLGEFNEQFF
>.|TRBJ1-1|TRBV7-2|.
TGTGCCAGCAGCTTCCCCCAGGGGAAAATGAACACTGAAGCTTTCTTT
CASSFPQGKMNTEAFF
>TRBD2|TRBJ2-7|TRBV5-6|.
TGTGCCAGCAGCTTGGCCGCTAGCGGGGGGACTTACGAGCAGTACTTC
CASSLAASGGTYEQYF
>TRBD1|TRBJ1-2|TRBV7-2|.
TGTGCCAGCAGCCTGGACAGGGATAGGGGCTACACCTTC
CASSLDRDRGYTF
>TRBD2|TRBJ2-7|TRBV11-2|.
TGTGCCAGCAGCTTAGCGAACTGGGGACTAGCGCGGTACGAGCAGTACTTC
CASSLANWGLARYEQYF
>.|TRBJ2-2|TRBV12-3/TRBV12-4|.
TGTGCCAGCAGACGTAGAGATACCGGGGAGCTGTTTTTT
CASRRRDTGELFF
>.|TRBJ2-1|TRBV25-1|.
TGTGCCAGCTCCACCGTTGGCAGTTACAATGAGCAGTTCTTC
CASSTVGSYNEQFF
>TRBD1|TRBJ2-7|TRBV19|once
TGTGCCAGTAGTAGCACCGGGACAGTCTACGAGCAGTACTTC
CASSSTGTVYEQYF
>.|TRBJ1-1|TRBV7-8|.
TGTGCCAGCAGCCCAAGGCAGGGATCCACTGAAGCTTTCTTT
CASSPRQGSTEAFF
>.|TRBJ1-1|TRBV29-1|.
TGCAGCGTTGAAGAGGTATTGGGGGGGGAAGCTTTCTTT
CSVEEVLGGEAFF
>.|TRBJ2-2|TRBV19|.
TGTGCCAGTAGGAAGCAGGGACTTGGGGAGCTGTTTTTT
CASRKQGLGELFF
>TRBD2|TRBJ2-4|TRBV27|.
TGTGCCAGCAGTAAGACTAGCGGGGGGGCAAGGAACATTCAGTACTTC
CASSKTSGGARNIQYF
>TRBD1|TRBJ2-2|TRBV5-1|.
TGCGCCAGCAGCTTGATTCGCCCGGGACAGGAGGGCACCGGGGAGCTGTTTTTT
CASSLIRPGQEGTGELFF
>TRBD1|TRBJ2-1|TRBV18|.
TGTGCCAGCTCTCGAACCCGGGACAGGGTTTCCAATGAGCAGTTCTTC
CASSRTRDRVSNEQFF
>.|TRBJ1-1|TRBV19|.
TGTGCCAGTAGTAACGGGCCTTGGGGCGCTTTCTTT
CASSNGPWGAFF
>TRBD1|TRBJ1-4|TRBV19|.
TGTGCCAGTAGTCCGGACAGGGTTAATGAAAAACTGTTTTTT
CASSPDRVNEKLFF
>TRBD1|TRBJ1-2|TRBV24-1|once
TGTGCCACCAGTGATTTGCAGGGGGCGTCGGGCTACACCTTC
CATSDLQGASGYTF
>.|TRBJ1-1|TRBV24-1|.
TGTGCCACCAGTGTGCCGTCACCACCCCCAGGGTGGACTGAAGCTTTCTTT
CATSVPSPPPGWTEAFF
>.|TRBJ1-2|TRBV18|.
TGTGCCAGCTCACCACGCCAGACTACCTATGGCTACACCTTC
CASSPRQTTYGYTF
>TRBD1|TRBJ2-5|TRBV9|.
TGTGCCAGCAGCCCGGGACAGGGGCCCCCGGGGACCCAGTACTTC
CASSPGQGPPGTQYF
>.|TRBJ1-1|TRBV5-1|.
TGCGCCAGCAGCTTGGCCCAGTACACTGAAGCTTTCTTT
CASSLAQYTEAFF
>TRBD1|TRBJ1-5|TRBV30|.
TGTGCCTGGAGCGCGGGACAGCCAAATCAGCCCCAGCATTTT
CAWSAGQPNQPQHF
>TRBD2|TRBJ2-1|TRBV7-3|.
TGTGCCAGCAGCTTAAAGCGGGGGGTCCACAATGAGCAGTTCTTC
CASSLKRGVHNEQFF
>TRBD1|TRBJ1-3|TRBV7-8|once
TGTGCCAGCAGCTTAAAGGGACAGGGGAGTAGAGACACCATATATTTT
CASSLKGQGSRDTIYF
>.|TRBJ1-6|TRBV7-6|.
TGTGCCAGCAGCTCCAAGACAAATTCACCCCTCCACTTT
CASSSKTNSPLHF
>TRBD1|TRBJ2-1|TRBV11-3|.
TGTGCCAGCAGCTCGGGACAGGGGGCCAATGAGCAGTTCTTC
CASSSGQGANEQFF
>TRBD1|TRBJ2-1|TRBV7-2|.
TGTGCCAGCAGTACTAAGCAGGGGGTCGGGTCCTACAATGAGCAGTTCTTC
CASSTKQGVGSYNEQFF
>TRBD2|TRBJ2-2|TRBV9|.
TGTGCCAGCAGAGCGGGAGTCACGGGGTCCCTTGGGGCCGGGGAGCTGTTTTTT
CASRAGVTGSLGAGELFF
>.|TRBJ1-3|TRBV13|.
TGTGCCAGCAGCTTAGCAGGGGCTGGAAACACCATATATTTT
CASSLAGAGNTIYF
>.|TRBJ1-5|TRBV15|.
TGTGCCACCAGCAGAGATTCAGAGGTAGTGCAGCCCCAGCATTTT
CATSRDSEVVQPQHF
>.|TRBJ2-1|TRBV7-2|.
TGTGCCAGCAGCTCCCTGGCGGGCCCAATCTTGAATGAGCAGTTCTTC
CASSSLAGPILNEQFF
>.|TRBJ2-1|TRBV7-2|.
TGTGCCAGCTCGAACGGGGGGCCTCGGATCTTC
CASSNGGPRIF
>TRBD1|TRBJ2-1|TRBV10-3|.
TGTGCCCTAGGACAGGGAAACTCCTACAATGAGCAGTTCTTC
CALGQGNSYNEQFF
>TRBD1|TRBJ2-5|TRBV19|.
TGTGCCAGTACCGCAGGACAGGGGGCGTGGGACCAAGAGACCCAGTACTTC
CASTAGQGAWDQETQYF
>TRBD1|TRBJ1-2|TRBV5-1|.
TGCGCCAGCAGCTTTTCCGGACAGGGGTTGGGTGGCTACACCTTC
CASSFSGQGLGGYTF
>TRBD2|TRBJ2-2|TRBV7-8|.
TGTGCCAGCAGTACTAGCGGGGGGACCGGGGAGCTGTTTTTT
CASSTSGGTGELFF
>.|TRBJ1-2|TRBV29-1|.
TGCAGCGTTGTAGGGGATTCGAGGGAGGCTAACTATGGCTACACCTTC
CSVVGDSREANYGYTF
>TRBD2|TRBJ2-2|TRBV5-1|.
TGCGCCAGCAGCCCCCGGCGGGGGGGTTTCGGGGAGCTGTTTTTT
CASSPRRGGFGELFF
>.|TRBJ2-5|TRBV2|.
TGTGCCAGCATCTTCCGCGGGGCAGCTCAAGAGACCCAGTACTTC
CASIFRGAAQETQYF
>TRBD2|TRBJ2-1|TRBV29-1|.
TGCAGCGTTAGCGGGAGGTCAGACAATGAGCAGTTCTTC
CSVSGRSDNEQFF
>TRBD1|TRBJ1-2|TRBV2|.
TGTGCCAGCAGCTGGGCAGGGGGTGACTATGGCTACACCTTC
CASSWAGGDYGYTF
>.|TRBJ1-2|TRBV9|.
TGTGCCAGCAGCCCCTCCGGCGGGTATGGCTACACCTTC
CASSPSGGYGYTF
>.|TRBJ2-3|TRBV2|once
TGTGCCAGCAGGGAGGGACCACAAGATACGCAGTATTTT
CASREGPQDTQYF